One and the same sample provided the 2 T cell receptor beta chains below, sequenced in a study of blood T cell repertoires in COVID-19. Only in-frame clones appear in the TCRdb table, and some are missing; sequencing was by immunoSEQ multiplex PCR. The sample has about 250,000 clones; almost 90% are singletons. The sequencing input was peripheral blood. The receptors were gathered from a woman aged 60-75 years with COVID-19, enrolled during active disease.

V and J are TRBV4-3 and TRBJ2-5; TRBD2 matches at 12 bases. The CDR3 has 15 amino acids. The germline V gene has CDR1 LGHNA and CDR2 YSLEER. With 4 bases clipped from V and 6 bases from J, the junction kept 6 bases outside the gene matches. The CDR3 sequence is CASSLELAGGQTQYF. CDR3 DNA sequence: TGCGCCAGCAGCCTAGAACTAGCGGGGGGTCAGACCCAGTACTTC.

V is TRBV2 and J is TRBJ1-2; no clear D. V shed 8 bases and J shed 4 bases, with 17 bases lying between them. The CDR3 contains 14 residues. Germline-derived CDR1 and CDR2 are SNHLY and FYNNEI. The CDR3 sequence is CASHSKTSSYGYTF. The CDR3 bases are TGTGCCAGCCATTCAAAGACATCCAGCTATGGCTACACCTTC.